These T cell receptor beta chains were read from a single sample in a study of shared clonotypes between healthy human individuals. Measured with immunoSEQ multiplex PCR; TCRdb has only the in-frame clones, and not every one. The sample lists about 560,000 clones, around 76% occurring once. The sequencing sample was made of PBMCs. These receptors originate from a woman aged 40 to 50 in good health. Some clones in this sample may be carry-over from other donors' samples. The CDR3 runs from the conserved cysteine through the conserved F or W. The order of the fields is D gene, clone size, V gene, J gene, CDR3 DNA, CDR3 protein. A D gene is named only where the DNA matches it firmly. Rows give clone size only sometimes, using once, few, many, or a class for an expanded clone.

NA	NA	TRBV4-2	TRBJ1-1	TGTGCCAGCAGCCCCCCGAACACTGAAGCTTTCTTT	CASSPPNTEAFF
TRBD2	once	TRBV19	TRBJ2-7	TGTGCCAGTAGTCTGACTAGCGGGAGGATTCCCTACGAGCAGTACTTC	CASSLTSGRIPYEQYF
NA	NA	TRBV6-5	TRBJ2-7	TGTGCCAGCAGTTATGGGGAAGCCTACGAGCAGTACTTC	CASSYGEAYEQYF
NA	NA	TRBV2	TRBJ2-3	TGTGCCAGCAAGGGGTGGGGGCGAAGCACAGATACGCAGTATTTT	CASKGWGRSTDTQYF
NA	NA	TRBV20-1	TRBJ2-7	TGCAGTGCCGGCGACTACGAGCAGTACTTC	CSAGDYEQYF
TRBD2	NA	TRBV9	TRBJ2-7	TGTGCCAGCAGCGCCGAAGCGGGAGGCTACGAGCAGTACTTC	CASSAEAGGYEQYF
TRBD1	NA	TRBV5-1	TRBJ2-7	TGCGCCAGCAGCTTTGAACCCCCGGGACAGGGGTCCTACGAGCAGTACTTC	CASSFEPPGQGSYEQYF
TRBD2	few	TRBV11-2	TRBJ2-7	TGTGCCAGCAGCTTCCTAGCGGGAGGGGGGCCCTACGAGCAGTACTTC	CASSFLAGGGPYEQYF
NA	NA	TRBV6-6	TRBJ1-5	TGTGCCAGCAGTTACGGACACTATAATCAGCCCCAGCATTTT	CASSYGHYNQPQHF
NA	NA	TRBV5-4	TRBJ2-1	TGTGCCAGCAGCCCAACGACAGCCAGCTACAATGAGCAGTTCTTC	CASSPTTASYNEQFF
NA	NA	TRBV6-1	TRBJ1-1	TGTGCCAGCAGAGACAGTGGGAACACTGAAGCTTTCTTT	CASRDSGNTEAFF
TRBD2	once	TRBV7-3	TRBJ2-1	TGTGCCAGCAGCTTAAGAGCCGGGACTACCAGCTACAATGAGCAGTTCTTC	CASSLRAGTTSYNEQFF
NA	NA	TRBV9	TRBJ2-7	TGTGCCAGCAGCCCCAGGCCCTACGAGCAGTACTTC	CASSPRPYEQYF
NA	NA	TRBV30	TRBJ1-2	TGTGCCTGGAGCCTAGGAGGGGACTACACCTTC	CAWSLGGDYTF
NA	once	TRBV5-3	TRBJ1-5	TGTGCCAGAAGCTTGGCTTCCCATTTCCAGCCCCAGCATTTT	CARSLASHFQPQHF
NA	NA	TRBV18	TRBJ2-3	TGTGCCAGCTCATTTCAGGGTCTTGGAACAGATACGCAGTATTTT	CASSFQGLGTDTQYF
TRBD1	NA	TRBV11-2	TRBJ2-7	TGTGCCAGCAGCCCGGACAGGGGGGCCGAGCAGTACTTC	CASSPDRGAEQYF
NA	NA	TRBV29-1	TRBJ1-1	TGCAGCGCCTGGGAGGGGATGAACACTGAAGCTTTCTTT	CSAWEGMNTEAFF
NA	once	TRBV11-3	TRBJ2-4	TGTGCCAGCAGCTTAGGGGGACCAACAGGGACCCTAGCCAAAAACATTCAGTACTTC	CASSLGGPTGTLAKNIQYF
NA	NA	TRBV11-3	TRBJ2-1	TGTGCCAGCAGCTTAGATTCGATTTCTCAACGTGAGCAGTTCTTC	CASSLDSISQREQFF
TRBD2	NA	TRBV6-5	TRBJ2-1	TGTGCCAGCAGTTACGGACTAGCGCCCAATGAGCAGTTCTTC	CASSYGLAPNEQFF
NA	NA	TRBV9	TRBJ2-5	TGTGCCAGCAGCTTCAGGGATAACCAAGAGACCCAGTACTTC	CASSFRDNQETQYF
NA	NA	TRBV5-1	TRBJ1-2	TGCGCCAGCAGCTTCGGGACAAGGTATGGCTACACCTTC	CASSFGTRYGYTF
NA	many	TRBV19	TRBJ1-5	TGTGCCAGTAGTATGACAGCCTTGTATCAGCCCCAGCATTTT	CASSMTALYQPQHF
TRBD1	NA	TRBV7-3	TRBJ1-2	TGTGCCAGCAGCTCGACAGGGAAAGGGGGCTACACCTTC	CASSSTGKGGYTF
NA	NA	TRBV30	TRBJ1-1	TGTGCCTGGAGCAAAGGCTGGCACGACAGGTTGAACACTGAAGCTTTCTTT	CAWSKGWHDRLNTEAFF